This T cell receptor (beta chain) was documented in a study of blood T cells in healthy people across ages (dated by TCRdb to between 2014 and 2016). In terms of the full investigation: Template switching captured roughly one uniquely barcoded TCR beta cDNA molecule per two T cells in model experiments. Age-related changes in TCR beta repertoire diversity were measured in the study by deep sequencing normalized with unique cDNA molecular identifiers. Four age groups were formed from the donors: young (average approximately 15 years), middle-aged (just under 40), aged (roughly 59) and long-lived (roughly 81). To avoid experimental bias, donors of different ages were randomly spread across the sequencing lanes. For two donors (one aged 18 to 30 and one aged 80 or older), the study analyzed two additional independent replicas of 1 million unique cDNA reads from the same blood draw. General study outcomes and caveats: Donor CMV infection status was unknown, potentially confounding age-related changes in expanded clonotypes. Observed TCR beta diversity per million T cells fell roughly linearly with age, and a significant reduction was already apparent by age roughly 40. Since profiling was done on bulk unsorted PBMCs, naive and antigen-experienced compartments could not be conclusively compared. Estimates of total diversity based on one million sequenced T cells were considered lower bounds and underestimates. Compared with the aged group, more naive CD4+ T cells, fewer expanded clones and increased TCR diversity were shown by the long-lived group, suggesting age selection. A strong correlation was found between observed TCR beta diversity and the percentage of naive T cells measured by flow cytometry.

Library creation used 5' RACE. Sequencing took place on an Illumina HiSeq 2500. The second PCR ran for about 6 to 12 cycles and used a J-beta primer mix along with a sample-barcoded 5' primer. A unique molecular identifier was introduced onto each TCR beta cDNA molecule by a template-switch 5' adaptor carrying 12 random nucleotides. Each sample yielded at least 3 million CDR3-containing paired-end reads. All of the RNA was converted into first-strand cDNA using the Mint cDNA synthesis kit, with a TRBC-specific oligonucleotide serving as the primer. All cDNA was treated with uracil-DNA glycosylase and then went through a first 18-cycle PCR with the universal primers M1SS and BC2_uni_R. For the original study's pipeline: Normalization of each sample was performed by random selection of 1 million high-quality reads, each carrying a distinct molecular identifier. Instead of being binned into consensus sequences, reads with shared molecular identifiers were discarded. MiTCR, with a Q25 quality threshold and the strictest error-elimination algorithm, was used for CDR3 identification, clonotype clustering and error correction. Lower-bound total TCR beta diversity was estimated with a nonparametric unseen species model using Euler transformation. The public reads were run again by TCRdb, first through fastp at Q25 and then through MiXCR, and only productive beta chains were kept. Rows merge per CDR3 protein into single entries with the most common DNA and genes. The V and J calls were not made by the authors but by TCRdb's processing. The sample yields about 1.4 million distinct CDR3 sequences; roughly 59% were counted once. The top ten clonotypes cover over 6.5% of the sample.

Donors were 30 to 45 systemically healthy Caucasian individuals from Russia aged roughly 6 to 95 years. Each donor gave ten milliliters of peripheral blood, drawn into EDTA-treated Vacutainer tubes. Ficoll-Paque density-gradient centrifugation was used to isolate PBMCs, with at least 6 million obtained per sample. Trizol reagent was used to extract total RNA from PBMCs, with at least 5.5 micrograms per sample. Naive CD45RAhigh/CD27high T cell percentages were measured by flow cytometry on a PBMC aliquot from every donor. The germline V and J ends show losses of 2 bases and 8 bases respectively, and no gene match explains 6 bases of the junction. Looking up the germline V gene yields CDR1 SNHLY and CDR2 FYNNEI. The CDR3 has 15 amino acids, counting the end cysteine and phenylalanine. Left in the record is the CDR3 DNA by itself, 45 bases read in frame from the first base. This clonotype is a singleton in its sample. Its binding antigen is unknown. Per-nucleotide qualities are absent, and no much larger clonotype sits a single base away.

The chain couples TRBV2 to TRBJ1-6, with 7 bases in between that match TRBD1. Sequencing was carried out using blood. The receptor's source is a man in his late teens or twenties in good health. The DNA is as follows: TGTGCCAGCAGTGAAATTGTACAGGGGTATTCACCCCTCCACTTT. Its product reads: CASSEIVQGYSPLHF.